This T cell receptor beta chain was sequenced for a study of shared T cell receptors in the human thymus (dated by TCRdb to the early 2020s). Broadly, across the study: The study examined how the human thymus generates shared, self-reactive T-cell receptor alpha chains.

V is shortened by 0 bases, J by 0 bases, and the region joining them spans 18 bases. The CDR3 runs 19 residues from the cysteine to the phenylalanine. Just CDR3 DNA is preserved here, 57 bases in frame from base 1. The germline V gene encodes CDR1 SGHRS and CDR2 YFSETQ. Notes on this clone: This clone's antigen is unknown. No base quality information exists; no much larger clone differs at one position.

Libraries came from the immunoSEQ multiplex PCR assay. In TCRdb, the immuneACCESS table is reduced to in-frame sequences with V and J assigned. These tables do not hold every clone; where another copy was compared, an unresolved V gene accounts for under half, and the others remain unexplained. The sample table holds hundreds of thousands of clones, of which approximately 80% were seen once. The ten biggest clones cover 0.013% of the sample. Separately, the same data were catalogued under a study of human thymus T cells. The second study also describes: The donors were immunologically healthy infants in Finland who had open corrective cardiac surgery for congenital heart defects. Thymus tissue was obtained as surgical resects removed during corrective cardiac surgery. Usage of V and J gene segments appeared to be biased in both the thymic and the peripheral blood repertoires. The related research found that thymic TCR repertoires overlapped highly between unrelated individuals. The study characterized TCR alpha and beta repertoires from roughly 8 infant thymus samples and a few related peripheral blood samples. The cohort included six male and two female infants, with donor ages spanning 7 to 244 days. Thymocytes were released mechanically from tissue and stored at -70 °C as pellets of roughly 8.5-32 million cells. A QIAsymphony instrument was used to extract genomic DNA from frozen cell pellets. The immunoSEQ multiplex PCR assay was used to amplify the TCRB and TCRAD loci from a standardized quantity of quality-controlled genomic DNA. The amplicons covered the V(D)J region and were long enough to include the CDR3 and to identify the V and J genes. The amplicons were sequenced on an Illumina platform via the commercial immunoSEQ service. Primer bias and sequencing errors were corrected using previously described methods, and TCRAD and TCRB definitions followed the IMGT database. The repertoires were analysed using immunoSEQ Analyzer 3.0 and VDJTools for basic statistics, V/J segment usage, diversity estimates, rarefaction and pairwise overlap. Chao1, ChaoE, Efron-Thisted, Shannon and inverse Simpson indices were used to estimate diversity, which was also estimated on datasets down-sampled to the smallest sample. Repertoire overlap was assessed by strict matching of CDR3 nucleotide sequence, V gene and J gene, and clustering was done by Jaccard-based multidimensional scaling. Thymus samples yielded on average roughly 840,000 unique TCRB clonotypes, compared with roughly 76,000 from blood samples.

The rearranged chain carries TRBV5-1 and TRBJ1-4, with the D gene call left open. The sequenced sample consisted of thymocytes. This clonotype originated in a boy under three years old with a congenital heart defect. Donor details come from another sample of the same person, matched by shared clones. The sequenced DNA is TGCGCCAGCAGCTTGGTCCTCGTTGGGCAGGACTCAACTAATGAAAAACTGTTTTTT. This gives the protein CASSLVLVGQDSTNEKLFF. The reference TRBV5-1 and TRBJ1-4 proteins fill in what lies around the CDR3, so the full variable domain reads KAGVTQTPRYLIKTRGQQVTLSCSPISGHRSVSWYQQTPGQGLQFLFEYFSETQRNKGNFPGRFSGRQFSNSRSEMNVSTLELGDSALYLCASSLVLVGQDSTNEKLFFGSGTQLSVL.